The sequence of this TCR beta chain was determined in a study of OX40 agonist ivuxolimab in advanced cancers. About the research overall: Patients were given ivuxolimab, an antibody that agonizes OX40 (CD134).

CDR1 is SGHTA and CDR2 is FQGNSA in the germline V gene. The ends lost 5 bases at V and 6 bases at J; junction bases unmatched: 15. The CDR3 has 16 residues. Findings and caveats of the study: Among expanded peripheral T cells, antigen specificity went undetermined.

Clones were sequenced by immunoSEQ multiplex PCR, and TCRdb holds only the in-frame ones, with some missing. Among 60,000 or so clones, approximately 86% were seen once, and the ten largest hold around 0.99%. If patients had autoimmune disease history or systemic immunosuppression, they were excluded. This clone was recorded only once. No antigen is known for it. The material sequenced was CD4+ or CD8+ T cells sorted from blood, taken in a trial of the OX40 agonist ivuxolimab. The TCR sequence derives from an adult with an advanced solid tumor such as melanoma, head and neck, liver or kidney cancer. The gene calls are TRBV7-2 and TRBJ1-2; TRBD1 aligns across 7 bases. The CDR3 region is CASSPILGRGINGYTF. The DNA for the CDR3 is TGTGCCAGCAGCCCGATTTTGGGCAGGGGGATCAATGGCTACACCTTC.